A selection of T cell receptor beta chains follows, all from one sample in a study of human T cells and chemical hapten exposure. TCRdb redid the calling of the RACE reads with MiXCR, one entry per CDR3 protein. Of tens of thousands of distinct CDR3 sequences listed, 10% to 15% were seen once; the top ten hold 3.5%. The sample was whole blood, taken in connection with sensitization to the hapten diphenylcyclopropenone (DPC). All receptors derive from a woman aged 55 to 70 with alopecia areata. Some clones in this sample may be carry-over from other donors' samples. The CDR3 runs from the conserved cysteine through the conserved F or W. Each record gives: clone size, V gene, J gene, D gene, CDR3 protein, CDR3 DNA. D genes are given only for firm matches. Part of the rows lack a size; the others show once, few, many or a class for expanded clones.

clone_size: many; v_call: TRBV30; j_call: TRBJ2-3; d_call: -; cdr3_aa: CAWKRGLVTDTQYF; cdr3_nt: TGTGCCTGGAAACGGGGCCTAGTCACAGATACGCAGTATTTT
clone_size: many; v_call: TRBV7-9; j_call: TRBJ2-2; d_call: -; cdr3_aa: CASSSTLTGPTNTGELFF; cdr3_nt: TGTGCCAGCAGCTCAACCCTGACGGGACCGACGAACACCGGGGAGCTGTTTTTT
clone_size: -; v_call: TRBV10-3; j_call: TRBJ1-1; d_call: -; cdr3_aa: CAISGPMNTEAFF; cdr3_nt: TGTGCCATCAGTGGACCCATGAACACTGAAGCTTTCTTT
clone_size: -; v_call: TRBV19; j_call: TRBJ1-2; d_call: -; cdr3_aa: CASRGNGRGNYNGYTF; cdr3_nt: TGTGCCAGTAGGGGGAACGGACGGGGAAATTACAATGGCTACACCTTC
clone_size: few; v_call: TRBV4-2; j_call: TRBJ2-3; d_call: -; cdr3_aa: CASSQLAGSFTDTQYF; cdr3_nt: TGTGCCAGCAGCCAATTGGCGGGGTCCTTCACAGATACGCAGTATTTT
clone_size: many; v_call: TRBV5-5; j_call: TRBJ2-2; d_call: -; cdr3_aa: CASSIGLSNTGELFF; cdr3_nt: TGTGCCAGCAGCATAGGACTCTCGAACACCGGGGAGCTGTTTTTT
clone_size: -; v_call: TRBV29-1; j_call: TRBJ1-2; d_call: -; cdr3_aa: CSAETAAYGYTF; cdr3_nt: TGCAGCGCGGAGACAGCCGCTTATGGCTACACCTTC
clone_size: few; v_call: TRBV29-1; j_call: TRBJ1-2; d_call: -; cdr3_aa: CSVVSGRTDYGYTF; cdr3_nt: TGCAGCGTTGTCTCGGGGCGGACAGACTATGGCTACACCTTC
clone_size: -; v_call: TRBV20-1; j_call: TRBJ1-6; d_call: -; cdr3_aa: CSARDLGYSRGLLNSPLHF; cdr3_nt: TGCAGTGCTAGAGATCTCGGGTATTCCAGGGGCCTCCTCAATTCACCCCTCCACTTT
clone_size: few; v_call: TRBV5-1; j_call: TRBJ2-5; d_call: -; cdr3_aa: CASRGMRDRTLQETQYF; cdr3_nt: TGCGCCAGCAGGGGAATGAGGGACCGAACACTCCAAGAGACCCAGTACTTC
clone_size: many; v_call: TRBV12-3/TRBV12-4; j_call: TRBJ2-7; d_call: TRBD1; cdr3_aa: CASSAGQGRGPSYEQYF; cdr3_nt: TGTGCCAGCAGTGCGGGACAGGGAAGAGGACCCTCCTACGAGCAGTACTTC
clone_size: -; v_call: TRBV3-1; j_call: TRBJ2-1; d_call: TRBD2; cdr3_aa: CASSLSGGVAGDRHLSYNEQFF; cdr3_nt: TGTGCCAGCAGCCTCAGCGGGGGAGTAGCGGGGGACCGGCACCTCTCCTACAATGAGCAGTTCTTC
clone_size: few; v_call: TRBV7-7; j_call: TRBJ2-1; d_call: TRBD1; cdr3_aa: CASSLGGWGTGSGDEQFF; cdr3_nt: TGTGCTAGCAGCTTAGGCGGTTGGGGGACAGGGTCAGGTGATGAGCAGTTCTTC
clone_size: -; v_call: TRBV6-6; j_call: TRBJ1-4; d_call: -; cdr3_aa: CASRIDRILNEKLFF; cdr3_nt: TGTGCCAGCAGAATAGACAGGATACTTAATGAAAAACTGTTTTTT
clone_size: many; v_call: TRBV11-2; j_call: TRBJ1-1; d_call: -; cdr3_aa: CASSSGRSGQSTEAFF; cdr3_nt: TGTGCCAGCAGCTCCGGCAGGTCAGGGCAGAGCACTGAAGCTTTCTTT
clone_size: many; v_call: TRBV9; j_call: TRBJ1-5; d_call: -; cdr3_aa: CASSVEEGAGQPQHF; cdr3_nt: TGTGCCAGCAGCGTCGAAGAAGGGGCGGGTCAGCCCCAGCATTTT
clone_size: many; v_call: TRBV7-3; j_call: TRBJ2-4; d_call: -; cdr3_aa: CASSPRRVKDKNIQYF; cdr3_nt: TGTGCCAGCAGCCCCAGGAGGGTTAAGGACAAAAACATTCAGTACTTC
clone_size: -; v_call: TRBV10-3; j_call: TRBJ1-6; d_call: TRBD1; cdr3_aa: CAIKMGQGGSPLHF; cdr3_nt: TGTGCCATCAAGATGGGACAGGGCGGTTCACCCCTCCACTTT
clone_size: many; v_call: TRBV18; j_call: TRBJ1-2; d_call: -; cdr3_aa: CASSPPVSGTLYGYTF; cdr3_nt: TGTGCCAGCTCACCACCTGTTTCCGGGACACTCTATGGCTACACCTTC
clone_size: many; v_call: TRBV6-4; j_call: TRBJ2-2; d_call: -; cdr3_aa: CASSETEGAGELFF; cdr3_nt: TGTGCCAGCAGTGAAACAGAGGGTGCCGGGGAGCTGTTTTTT
clone_size: few; v_call: TRBV29-1; j_call: TRBJ2-6; d_call: -; cdr3_aa: CSVGEGANVLTF; cdr3_nt: TGCAGCGTTGGCGAAGGGGCCAACGTCCTGACTTTC
clone_size: many; v_call: TRBV29-1; j_call: TRBJ1-5; d_call: -; cdr3_aa: CSVGHENQPQHF; cdr3_nt: TGCAGCGTGGGCCATGAGAATCAGCCCCAGCATTTT
clone_size: -; v_call: TRBV18; j_call: TRBJ1-1; d_call: -; cdr3_aa: CASSPPSQNTEAFF; cdr3_nt: TGTGCCAGCTCACCACCGAGCCAGAACACTGAAGCTTTCTTT
clone_size: -; v_call: TRBV2; j_call: TRBJ1-3; d_call: -; cdr3_aa: CASSDVGNTIYF; cdr3_nt: TGTGCCAGCAGTGATGTCGGAAACACCATATATTTT
clone_size: few; v_call: TRBV10-3; j_call: TRBJ2-2; d_call: -; cdr3_aa: CAISSGQNTGELFF; cdr3_nt: TGTGCCATCAGTTCGGGACAGAACACCGGGGAGCTGTTTTTT
clone_size: few; v_call: TRBV2; j_call: TRBJ1-4; d_call: -; cdr3_aa: CAGRAPTNEKLFF; cdr3_nt: TGTGCCGGCCGGGCGCCAACTAATGAAAAACTGTTTTTT
clone_size: many; v_call: TRBV6-6; j_call: TRBJ1-5; d_call: -; cdr3_aa: CASNFLGEDQPQHF; cdr3_nt: TGTGCCAGCAACTTCCTTGGGGAAGATCAGCCCCAGCATTTT
clone_size: -; v_call: TRBV6-1; j_call: TRBJ1-5; d_call: TRBD1; cdr3_aa: CASRYSTGAHQPQHF; cdr3_nt: TGTGCCAGCAGATATAGTACAGGGGCGCATCAGCCCCAGCATTTT
clone_size: -; v_call: TRBV11-2; j_call: TRBJ1-1; d_call: TRBD1; cdr3_aa: CASSLRGQLNTEAFF; cdr3_nt: TGTGCCAGCAGCTTGAGGGGACAGTTGAACACTGAAGCTTTCTTT
clone_size: few; v_call: TRBV29-1; j_call: TRBJ1-1; d_call: -; cdr3_aa: CSVADSGWSTEAFF; cdr3_nt: TGCAGCGTTGCCGACAGTGGGTGGAGCACTGAAGCTTTCTTT
clone_size: many; v_call: TRBV29-1; j_call: TRBJ1-2; d_call: -; cdr3_aa: CSVVRAFNYGYTF; cdr3_nt: TGCAGCGTTGTTCGGGCATTTAACTATGGCTACACCTTC
clone_size: many; v_call: TRBV2; j_call: TRBJ1-3; d_call: -; cdr3_aa: CASSAPTGRGNTIYF; cdr3_nt: TGTGCCAGCAGTGCCCCGACAGGCCGTGGAAACACCATATATTTT
clone_size: -; v_call: TRBV27; j_call: TRBJ2-2; d_call: -; cdr3_aa: CASSLWVAGELFF; cdr3_nt: TGTGCCAGCAGTTTGTGGGTGGCCGGGGAGCTGTTTTTT
clone_size: many; v_call: TRBV6-2/TRBV6-3; j_call: TRBJ2-1; d_call: TRBD1; cdr3_aa: CASSFRDRIYNEQFF; cdr3_nt: TGTGCCAGCAGTTTCCGGGACAGGATATACAATGAGCAGTTCTTC
clone_size: many; v_call: TRBV11-2; j_call: TRBJ2-7; d_call: -; cdr3_aa: CASSAGPAKQYF; cdr3_nt: TGTGCCAGCAGCGCGGGACCAGCAAAGCAGTACTTC
clone_size: few; v_call: TRBV10-3; j_call: TRBJ1-2; d_call: TRBD1; cdr3_aa: CAISGWDSLGNGYTF; cdr3_nt: TGTGCCATCAGTGGTTGGGACAGCCTGGGGAATGGCTACACCTTC
clone_size: many; v_call: TRBV14; j_call: TRBJ2-2; d_call: TRBD1; cdr3_aa: CASSQDLARGRAGELFF; cdr3_nt: TGTGCCAGCAGCCAAGATCTGGCCAGGGGGCGCGCCGGGGAGCTGTTTTTT
clone_size: many; v_call: TRBV6-5; j_call: TRBJ2-7; d_call: TRBD2; cdr3_aa: CASSRLAGGWLQYF; cdr3_nt: TGTGCCAGCAGTCGACTAGCGGGGGGGTGGTTACAGTACTTC
clone_size: -; v_call: TRBV7-6; j_call: TRBJ2-1; d_call: TRBD2; cdr3_aa: CASSQRGAGNEQFF; cdr3_nt: TGTGCCAGCAGCCAGCGGGGGGCGGGGAATGAGCAGTTCTTC
clone_size: few; v_call: TRBV6-4; j_call: TRBJ2-2; d_call: -; cdr3_aa: CASSPGQSNTGELFF; cdr3_nt: TGTGCCAGCAGCCCCGGACAGAGTAACACCGGGGAGCTGTTTTTT